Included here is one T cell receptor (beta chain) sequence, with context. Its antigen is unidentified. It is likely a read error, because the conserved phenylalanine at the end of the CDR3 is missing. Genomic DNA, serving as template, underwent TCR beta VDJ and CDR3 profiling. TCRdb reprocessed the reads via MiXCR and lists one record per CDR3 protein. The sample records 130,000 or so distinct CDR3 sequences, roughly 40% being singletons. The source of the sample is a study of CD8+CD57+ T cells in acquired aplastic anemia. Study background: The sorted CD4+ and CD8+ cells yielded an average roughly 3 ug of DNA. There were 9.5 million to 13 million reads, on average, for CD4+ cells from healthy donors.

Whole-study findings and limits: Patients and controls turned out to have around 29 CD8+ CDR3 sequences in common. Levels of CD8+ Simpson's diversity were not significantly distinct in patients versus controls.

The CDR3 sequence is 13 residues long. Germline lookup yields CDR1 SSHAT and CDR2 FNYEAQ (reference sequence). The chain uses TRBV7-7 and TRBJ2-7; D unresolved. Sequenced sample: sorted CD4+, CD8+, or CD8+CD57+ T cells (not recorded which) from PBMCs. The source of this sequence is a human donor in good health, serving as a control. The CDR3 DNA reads TGTGCTAGCAGCGCACAGAATTCCTACGAGCAGTACCTC. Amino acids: CASSAQNSYEQYL.